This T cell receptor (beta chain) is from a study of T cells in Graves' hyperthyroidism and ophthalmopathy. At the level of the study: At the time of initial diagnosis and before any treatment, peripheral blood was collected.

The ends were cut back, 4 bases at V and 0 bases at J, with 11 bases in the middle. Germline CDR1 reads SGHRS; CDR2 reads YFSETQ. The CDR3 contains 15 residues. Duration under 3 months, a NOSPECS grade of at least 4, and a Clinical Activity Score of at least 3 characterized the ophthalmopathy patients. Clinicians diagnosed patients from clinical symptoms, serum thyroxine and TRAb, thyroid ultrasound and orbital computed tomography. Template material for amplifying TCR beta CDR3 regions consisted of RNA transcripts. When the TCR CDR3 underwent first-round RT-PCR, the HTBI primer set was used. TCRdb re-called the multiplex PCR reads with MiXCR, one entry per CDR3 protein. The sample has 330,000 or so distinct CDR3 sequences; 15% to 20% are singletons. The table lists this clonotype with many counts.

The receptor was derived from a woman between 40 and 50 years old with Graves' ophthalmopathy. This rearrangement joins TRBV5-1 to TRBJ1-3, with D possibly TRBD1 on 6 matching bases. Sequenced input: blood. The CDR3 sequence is CASSEGQSSGNTIYF. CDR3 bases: TGCGCCAGCAGCGAAGGACAGAGCTCTGGAAACACCATATATTTT.